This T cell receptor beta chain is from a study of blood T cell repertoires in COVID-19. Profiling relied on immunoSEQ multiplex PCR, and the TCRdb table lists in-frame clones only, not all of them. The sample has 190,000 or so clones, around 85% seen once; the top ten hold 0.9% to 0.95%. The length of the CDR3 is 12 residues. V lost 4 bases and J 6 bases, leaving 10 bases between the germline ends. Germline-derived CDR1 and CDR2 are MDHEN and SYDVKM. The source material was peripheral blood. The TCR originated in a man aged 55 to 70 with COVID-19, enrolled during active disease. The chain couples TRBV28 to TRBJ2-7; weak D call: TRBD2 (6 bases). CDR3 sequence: CASSWTGGEQYF. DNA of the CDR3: TGTGCCAGCAGTTGGACCGGGGGCGAGCAGTACTTC.